This T cell receptor (beta chain) is drawn from a study of early T cells in non-severe SARS-CoV-2 infection. A few counts support this clonotype. The CDR3 spans 16 residues. Germline CDR1 SGHTA, CDR2 FQGNSA. Between the trimmed V and J ends, which lost 1 base and 6 bases, there was a span of 15 bases. TCRdb recomputed calls from the 5' RACE reads with MiXCR, one row per CDR3 protein. The table shows tens of thousands of distinct CDR3 sequences, with roughly 13% occurring only once. This chain uses TRBV7-2 with TRBJ2-2; weak D call: TRBD2 (6 bases). The TCR originated in an adult who was a healthcare worker with PCR-confirmed SARS-CoV-2 infection or an uninfected control (not recorded which). The sequenced sample was whole blood. In DNA, the CDR3 is TGTGCCAGCAGCTTAGTGGGGGGAGGTTACGCCGGGGAGCTGTTTTTT. The encoded protein is CASSLVGGGYAGELFF.